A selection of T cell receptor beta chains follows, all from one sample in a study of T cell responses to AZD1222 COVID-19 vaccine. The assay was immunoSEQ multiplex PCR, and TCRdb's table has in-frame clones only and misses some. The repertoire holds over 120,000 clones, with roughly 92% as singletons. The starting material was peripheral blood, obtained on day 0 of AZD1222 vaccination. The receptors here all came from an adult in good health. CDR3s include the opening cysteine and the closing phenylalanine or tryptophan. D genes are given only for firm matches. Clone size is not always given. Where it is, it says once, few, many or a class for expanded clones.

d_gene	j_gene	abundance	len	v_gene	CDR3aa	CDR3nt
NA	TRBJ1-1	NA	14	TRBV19	CASTSEGRRTEAFF	TGTGCCAGTACCTCGGAGGGGAGGAGAACTGAAGCTTTCTTT
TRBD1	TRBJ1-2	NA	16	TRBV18	CASSARGQGRSVGYTF	TGTGCCAGCTCAGCCCGAGGACAGGGTAGGAGTGTTGGCTACACCTTC
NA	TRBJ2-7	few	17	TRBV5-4	CASSPRGGQLRSYEQYF	TGTGCCAGCAGCCCCCGGGGAGGTCAACTACGTTCCTACGAGCAGTACTTC
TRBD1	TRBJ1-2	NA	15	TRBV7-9	CASSFGTGATYGYTF	TGTGCCAGCAGCTTTGGGACAGGGGCTACCTATGGCTACACCTTC
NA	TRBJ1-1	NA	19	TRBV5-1	CASSLRLPGFRSMNTEAFF	TGCGCCAGCAGCTTGAGATTACCGGGATTCCGGTCCATGAACACTGAAGCTTTCTTT
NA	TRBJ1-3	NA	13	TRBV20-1	CSASGAGRNTIYF	TGCAGTGCTAGTGGGGCCGGTCGGAACACCATATATTTT
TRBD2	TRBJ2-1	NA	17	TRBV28	CASSFPLAGITYNEQFF	TGTGCCAGCAGTTTCCCTCTAGCGGGTATTACCTACAATGAGCAGTTCTTC
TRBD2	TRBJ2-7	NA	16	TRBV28	CASSLVTSGGYYEQYF	TGTGCCAGCAGTTTGGTAACTAGCGGGGGGTACTACGAGCAGTACTTC
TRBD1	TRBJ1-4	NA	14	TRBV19	CASSPQDRDGKLFF	TGTGCCAGTAGTCCACAGGACAGGGACGGAAAACTGTTTTTT
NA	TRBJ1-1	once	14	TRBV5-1	CASSLASLNTEAFF	TGCGCCAGCAGCTTGGCCAGTTTGAACACTGAAGCTTTCTTT
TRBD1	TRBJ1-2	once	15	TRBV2	CASSERTGGNYGYTF	TGTGCCAGCAGTGAAAGGACAGGGGGCAACTATGGCTACACCTTC
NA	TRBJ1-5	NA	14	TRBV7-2	CASSTDSKNQPQHF	TGTGCCAGCAGCACAGATAGTAAGAATCAGCCCCAGCATTTT
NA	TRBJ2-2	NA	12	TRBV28	CATSVHPGELFF	TGTGCCACCTCAGTTCACCCCGGGGAGCTGTTTTTT
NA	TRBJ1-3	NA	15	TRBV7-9	CASSLLGGAGNTIYF	TGTGCCAGCAGCCTACTTGGGGGGGCTGGAAACACCATATATTTT
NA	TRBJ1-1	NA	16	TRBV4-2	CASSQAQGAMNTEAFF	TGTGCCAGCAGCCAAGCACAGGGCGCTATGAACACTGAAGCTTTCTTT
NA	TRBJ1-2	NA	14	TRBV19	CASKSQAALYGYTF	TGTGCCAGCAAGAGTCAGGCTGCCCTTTATGGCTACACCTTC
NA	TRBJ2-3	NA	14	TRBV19	CASSVLGGTDTQYF	TGTGCCAGCTCCGTTTTGGGCGGCACAGATACGCAGTATTTT
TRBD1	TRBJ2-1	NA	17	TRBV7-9	CASSFVVGTELYNEQFF	TGTGCCAGCAGCTTCGTCGTTGGGACAGAGTTATACAATGAGCAGTTCTTC
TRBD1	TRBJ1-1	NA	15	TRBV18	CASSLGQRVNTEAFF	TGTGCCAGCTCACTGGGACAGAGAGTGAACACTGAAGCTTTCTTT
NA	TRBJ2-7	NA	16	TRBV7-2	CASSFQIGGEGGEQYF	TGTGCCAGCAGCTTCCAAATCGGCGGGGAAGGCGGAGAGCAGTACTTC
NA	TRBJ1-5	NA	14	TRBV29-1	CSVLGGCPHQPQHF	TGCAGCGTTTTAGGAGGGTGTCCCCATCAGCCCCAGCATTTT
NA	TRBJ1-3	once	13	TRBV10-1	CASSAGSGNTIYF	TGCGCCAGCAGTGCCGGTTCTGGAAACACCATATATTTT
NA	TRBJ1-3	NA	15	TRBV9	CASSVDGSSGNTIYF	TGTGCCAGCAGCGTAGACGGGTCCTCTGGAAACACCATATATTTT
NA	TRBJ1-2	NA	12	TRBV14	CASSQAGYGYTF	TGTGCCAGCAGCCAAGCTGGGTATGGCTACACCTTC
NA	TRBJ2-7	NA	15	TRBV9	CASSVFGDPTYEQYF	TGTGCCAGCAGCGTATTCGGGGACCCTACCTACGAGCAGTACTTC
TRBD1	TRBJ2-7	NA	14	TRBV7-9	CASSFGTGGYEQYF	TGTGCCAGCAGCTTCGGGACAGGGGGCTACGAGCAGTACTTC
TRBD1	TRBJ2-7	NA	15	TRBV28	CASSFRGGVIYEQYF	TGTGCCAGCAGTTTTAGAGGGGGCGTAATCTACGAGCAGTACTTC
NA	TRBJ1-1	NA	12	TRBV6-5	CASSTGGTEAFF	TGTGCCAGCAGTACGGGGGGGACTGAAGCTTTCTTT
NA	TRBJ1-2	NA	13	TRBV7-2	CASSLHRGYGYTF	TGTGCCAGCAGCTTACACCGGGGCTATGGCTACACCTTC
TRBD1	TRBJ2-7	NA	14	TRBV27	CASSPRTGYNEQYF	TGTGCCAGCAGTCCCCGGACAGGGTACAACGAGCAGTACTTC
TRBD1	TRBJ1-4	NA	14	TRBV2	CASRPGQTNEKLFF	TGTGCCAGCAGACCGGGACAGACGAATGAAAAACTGTTTTTT
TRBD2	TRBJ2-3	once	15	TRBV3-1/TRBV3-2	CASSRTSGLTDTQYF	TGTGCCAGCAGCCGGACTAGCGGACTCACAGATACGCAGTATTTT
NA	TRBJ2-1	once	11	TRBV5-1	CASSWGLEQFF	TGCGCCAGCAGCTGGGGACTGGAGCAGTTCTTC
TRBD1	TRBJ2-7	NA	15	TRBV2	CASSTRLDRLRTDYF	TGTGCCAGCAGCACCCGATTGGACAGGTTACGAACGGATTACTTC
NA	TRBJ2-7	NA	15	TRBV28	CASSFAADYSYEQYF	TGTGCCAGCAGTTTCGCTGCGGATTATTCCTACGAGCAGTACTTC
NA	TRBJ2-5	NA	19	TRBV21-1	CASSKVSFPNPGLQETQYF	TGTGCCAGCAGCAAAGTTTCCTTCCCAAACCCAGGGCTCCAAGAGACCCAGTACTTC
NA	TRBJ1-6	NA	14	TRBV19	CASALETQNSPLHF	TGTGCCAGTGCCCTAGAGACACAGAATTCACCCCTCCACTTT
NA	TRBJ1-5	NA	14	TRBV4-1	CASSQAPRDQPQHF	TGCGCCAGCAGCCAAGCCCCTCGGGATCAGCCCCAGCATTTT
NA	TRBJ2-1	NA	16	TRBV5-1	CASSLFGGRSYNEQFF	TGCGCCAGCAGCTTGTTCGGGGGGCGCTCCTACAATGAGCAGTTCTTC
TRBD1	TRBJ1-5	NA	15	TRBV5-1	CASSQGQGDNQPQHF	TGCGCCAGCAGCCAAGGACAGGGGGACAATCAGCCCCAGCATTTT
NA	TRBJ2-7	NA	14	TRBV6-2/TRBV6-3	CASSSASSSYEQYF	TGTGCCAGCAGTTCCGCCTCTAGCTCCTACGAGCAGTACTTC
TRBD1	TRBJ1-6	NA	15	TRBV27	CASSPDREFASPLHF	TGTGCCAGCAGTCCCGACAGGGAGTTCGCTTCACCCCTCCACTTT
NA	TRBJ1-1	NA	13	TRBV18	CASSPLSGGGAFF	TGTGCCAGCTCACCCCTCAGTGGGGGGGGAGCTTTCTTT
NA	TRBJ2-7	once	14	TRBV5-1	CASTPGSYSYEQYF	TGCGCCAGCACCCCCGGGAGCTACTCCTACGAGCAGTACTTC
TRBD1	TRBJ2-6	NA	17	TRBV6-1	CASSEGTGITGANVLTF	TGTGCCAGCAGTGAAGGGACAGGGATTACTGGGGCCAACGTCCTGACTTTC
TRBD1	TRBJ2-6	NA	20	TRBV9	CASSVVSRDRDLSGANVLTF	TGTGCCAGCAGCGTAGTCTCCCGGGACAGGGACCTCTCTGGGGCCAACGTCCTGACTTTC
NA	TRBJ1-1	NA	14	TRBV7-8	CASSLGQTNTEAFF	TGTGCCAGCAGCTTAGGCCAGACGAACACTGAAGCTTTCTTT